This T cell receptor beta chain was retrieved from a study of blood T cells in healthy people across ages. The CDR3 length is 15 residues. From germline, CDR1 is MNHEY and CDR2 SVGAGI. The use of a sample-barcoded 5' primer and a J-beta primer mix characterized a second PCR of roughly 7 to 12 cycles. TCRdb ran MiXCR on the 5' RACE reads and lists one entry per CDR3 protein. The sample records hundreds of thousands of distinct CDR3 sequences, under 25% being singletons. The genes are TRBV6-5 and TRBJ2-1; 7 positions match TRBD1. Matching the DNA end better, TRBJ2-7 makes the J call doubtful. This receptor was identified in a man in his sixties or seventies in good health. Sequencing used blood. CDR3 residues: CASSYSTGKPYEQYF. The DNA of the CDR3 is TGTGCCAGCAGTTACTCGACAGGGAAACCCTACGAGCAGTACTTC.